Sequencing of this T cell receptor (beta chain) was carried out in a study of cytomegalovirus exposure and HLA in healthy donors. Comments on this clone: As yet, its antigen is unknown. The junction does not match germline at one end; this may be a read error.

The PCR employed 60 Vbeta primers together with 13 Jbeta primers. Measured with immunoSEQ multiplex PCR; TCRdb has only the in-frame clones, and not every one. The sample consists of some 140,000 clones, around 83% of them appearing once. The length of the CDR3 is 15 residues. Germline loops: CDR1 SEHNR, CDR2 FQNEAQ (reference sequence). Regarding the study as a whole: Earlier analysis found most TCR beta V segments productive about 90% or about 30% of the time.

V is TRBV7-9 and J is TRBJ2-5, with TRBD1 identical over 10 bases. The source is a male donor in good health and CMV-seropositive. Source material: PBMCs. DNA of the CDR3: TGTTCCAGCAGATTAGCCGGGACAGGGGTAGAGACCCAGTACTTC. The encoded protein is CSSRLAGTGVETQYF.